This TCR beta chain was found in a study of cytomegalovirus exposure and HLA in healthy donors (dated by TCRdb to about 2017). Study-wide context: In an earlier analysis of fewer than 750 of the donors, 276 Gb of sequence data and some 100 million unique TCR beta sequences from 180 million or so T cells were reported. Approximately 310 gigabases of sequencing data and around 80 million unique TCR sequences made up an early release that covered about 640 HLA-typed donors. The genetic ancestry cluster associated with self-reported Caucasian donors included roughly 84% of the roughly 360 genotyped donors. The study was designed to test whether signatures of past pathogen exposure could be identified by cataloging public T cell receptors. Using immunosequencing, the study profiled T cell repertoires from 550 to 750 subjects and related those repertoires to cytomegalovirus serostatus. Along with the roughly 700-subject first cohort, a separate validation cohort of over a hundred different subjects was used. The study combined high-throughput TCR immunosequencing, statistical association of individual TCRs with disease status, and machine learning to predict cytomegalovirus infection status. A later analysis re-examined previously published TCR beta repertoires from more than 600 donors and added high-resolution HLA genotyping to investigate patterns of TCR occurrence. In the later analysis, no new phenotypic data were used to find candidate immune exposures; instead, reliance was placed on TCR beta sequences and their occurrence across donors. To decide whether each TCR beta V gene segment behaved as functional or pseudogenic, an earlier analysis of approximately 620 of the donors relied on high-throughput TCR beta sequencing. Donor age, sex, ethnicity and CMV serostatus were collected together with the repertoire data. In a later genetic analysis, genome-wide SNP genotypes for about 55% of the roughly 700 donors were used, and that subset was treated as a discovery cohort. Every repertoire in the discovery cohort had been generated on one and the same sequencing platform. HLA typing included class I and class II loci at four-digit resolution. The number of donors typed differed by locus, with roughly 620-640 for A, B, C, DRB1 and DQB1, roughly 520 for DQA1, nearly 610 for DPA1, and approximately 470 for DPB1. Because of strong linkage in the cohort, roughly five DR-DQ haplotypes were treated as single units for association and clustering. Among about 390 genotyped donors of the cohort, an average of about 240,000 unique TCR beta nucleotide sequences were sequenced per donor, roughly a sixth of them non-productive. Study-wide findings and limitations: In a later genetic analysis, a missense DCLRE1C variant was associated with V-gene and J-gene trimming of TCR beta chains, and the association was replicated in an independent cohort. Linkage disequilibrium might explain the correlated functional status among segregating V segments, but an unknown experimental factor could not be excluded. In a later genetic analysis, fewer N-insertions in productive TCRs were reported among donors in an Asian-associated ancestry cluster than the 666-donor mean. Because counts were too low, roughly 18 rarely observed V segments, including chromosome 9 orphons, were left out of the earlier analysis of a few hundred of the donors. A later analysis reported that several top co-occurrence clusters appeared linked to parvovirus B19, influenza, CMV and Epstein-Barr virus. The study listed 150 to 200 TCR beta chains as associated with cytomegalovirus. Roughly uniform sequencing depth across donors was assumed in presence/absence analyses, although this assumption may not hold. The sequencing pipeline was judged likely to have produced a cluster of highly shared sequence variants as a technical artifact. In an earlier analysis of approximately 600 of the donors, most TCR beta V segments were observed in productive rearrangements about 90% or about 30% of the time, broadly matching IMGT annotations. A further reported finding was that TCR beta sequences accurately predicted the HLA-A and HLA-B alleles for most subjects in the first cohort. This cohort had only TCR beta chains sequenced, and the lack of alpha or paired-chain data limited which features could be detected. When HLA alleles, especially DR and DQ, strongly co-occurred, TCR associations were difficult to assign to individual alleles. It was suggested by the authors that the approach could potentially be generalized to other disease states and immunological phenotypes. HLA typing was unavailable for some donors at each locus, so association tests used only the typed subset. The classifier was reported to diagnose cytomegalovirus status with high specificity and sensitivity in both the original cohort and the validation cohort. In vitro tests confirmed that a few of the cytomegalovirus-associated TCR beta chains recognize cytomegalovirus antigens. Some IMGT-functional V segments, including TRBV6-2 and TRBV6-3, could not be distinguished by the 87-base-pair reads and were therefore excluded. The only immune exposure information available for the cohort was CMV serostatus. In a later analysis, the rate of TCR association differed among HLA loci, with DRB1 alleles having the most associated TCRs and HLA-C alleles having the fewest. While some public TCRs were present in many individuals, most TCR sequences turned up only very rarely across donors. Most CMV-associated TCR beta chains appeared to be HLA-restricted in a later analysis, and the HLA associations seemed to be driven largely by CMV exposure. In a later analysis, HLA-associated TCR beta chains were found to be more clonally expanded and to have lower generation probabilities than equally common non-associated chains. At a false discovery rate of 0.05, a later analysis linked roughly 17,000 TCR beta sequences to specific HLA alleles.

The cohort comprised fewer than 750 healthy bone marrow donors. At the time of sampling, all cohort members were nominally healthy, though unrecorded immune exposures were likely present. The donor tested CMV seronegative and was one of the 352 seronegative cohort members. A peripheral blood sample was collected from each donor, and TCR beta sequencing was performed on peripheral blood mononuclear cells. The Qiagen DNeasy Blood Extraction Kit was used to extract genomic DNA from the blood cell samples. The junction shows trimming of 8 bases on V and 0 bases on J, plus 16 bases between the germline ends. Including the terminal cysteine and phenylalanine, the CDR3 comprises 16 residues. The sequence is cut down to CDR3 DNA, 48 bases in frame from base 1. CDR1 and CDR2 are read off the germline V gene (reference sequence) as LNHDA and SQIVND. A word on this clone: This receptor's antigen is unknown. The sample holds no much larger clone one base away, and base qualities are not on file.

Receptor libraries were prepared by the immunoSEQ multiplex PCR assay. For the multiplex PCR, a mixture combining 60 forward primers for TCR Vbeta segments and 13 reverse primers for TCR Jbeta segments was used. The CDR3 region of rearranged TCR beta genes was amplified from genomic DNA with a multiplex PCR assay. The Illumina HiSeq System was used to sequence the amplified TCR beta libraries as 87-base-pair reads. The original pipeline was this. In a later analysis, 77 million or so unique TCR beta chains were counted across the 690 or so repertoires, and some 10 million of these chains were shared by at least two donors. To remove PCR and sequencing errors, raw reads were error-corrected and collapsed into unique sequences using a nearest-neighbor algorithm that merged closely related sequences. Alignment of CDR3 sequences to IMGT reference sequences was used to assign V, D and J gene segments. For a sequence to be retained, a match of at least six nucleotides was required to both a V gene segment and a J gene segment. A rearrangement counted as productive if the CDR3 had no stop codons and remained in frame with V and J, and every other rearrangement counted as non-productive. CDR3 was defined according to IMGT convention as the region running from the second conserved V-encoded cysteine to the conserved J-encoded phenylalanine. Sequences without an unambiguous match to a single V gene segment were excluded from the earlier analysis of almost 600 of the donors. An earlier analysis of 587 of the donors called V segments functional above 56.7% productive rearrangements and segregating when the between-donor standard deviation exceeded 5%. A statistical classification framework was built for diagnosing cytomegalovirus status from the catalog of TCR beta chain sequences. In a later analysis, TCR nucleotide sequences were compared against IMGT/GENE-DB human TR gene sequences so that V and J genes could be assigned. In a later analysis, CDR3 sequences and most-parsimonious VDJ recombination scenarios were assigned using the TCRdist pipeline. A later analysis defined each TCR beta chain by its CDR3 amino acid sequence plus V-gene family, and excluded reads lacking a unique V-gene family. As a way to deal with suspected cross-contamination and a sequencing artifact, a later analysis dropped 450 to 700 nucleotide sequences that were highly shared and had low generation probability. For each public chain, a later analysis derived a clonal expansion index from normalized ranks of inferred template counts within each repertoire. In a later analysis, generation probabilities were computed using a VDJ recombination model fitted to out-of-frame rearrangements, and the results were checked against IGoR. In a later analysis, hypergeometric tests were used to score TCR-TCR, TCR-HLA and TCR-CMV co-occurrence, with a repertoire-size bias correction applied to TCR pairs. To estimate false discovery rates, a later analysis permuted the HLA or CMV assignments 20 times. In a later analysis, co-occurring TCRs were grouped using DBSCAN, and TCRdist sequence similarity was added for clustering within HLA-allele-positive subsets. For co-occurrence clustering, repertoires with fewer than 30,000 or more than 120,000 public chains were excluded, along with about five repertoires with anomalous nucleotide sharing. Imported from immuneACCESS, the table was reduced by TCRdb to in-frame sequences with V and J called. These copies leave out some clones; in studies compared against another copy, an unresolved V gene accounts for under half, and the cause of the remainder is not known. Clonal size and the V and J genes are those of that table, whereas D and trimming came from the DNA. The sample profile shows 150,000 to 200,000 clones; 80% of them were found once. Approximately 15% of the sample lies in the top ten.

The origin of this receptor is a woman aged 40-49 years in good health and CMV-seronegative. The chain joins TRBV19 to TRBJ2-2; the D region possibly corresponds to TRBD1 (6 bases align). The specimen sequenced was PBMCs. The CDR3 in this case is CASHVWAGANTGELFF. The sequence in DNA is TGTGCCAGTCACGTCTGGGCAGGGGCGAACACCGGGGAGCTGTTTTTT. The variable domain in full, with residues beyond the CDR3 obtained from the reference TRBV19 and TRBJ2-2 genes, is DGGITQSPKYLFRKEGQNVTLSCEQNLNHDAMYWYRQDPGQGLRLIYYSQIVNDFQKGDIAEGYSVSREKKESFPLTVTSAQKNPTAFYLCASHVWAGANTGELFFGEGSRLTVL.